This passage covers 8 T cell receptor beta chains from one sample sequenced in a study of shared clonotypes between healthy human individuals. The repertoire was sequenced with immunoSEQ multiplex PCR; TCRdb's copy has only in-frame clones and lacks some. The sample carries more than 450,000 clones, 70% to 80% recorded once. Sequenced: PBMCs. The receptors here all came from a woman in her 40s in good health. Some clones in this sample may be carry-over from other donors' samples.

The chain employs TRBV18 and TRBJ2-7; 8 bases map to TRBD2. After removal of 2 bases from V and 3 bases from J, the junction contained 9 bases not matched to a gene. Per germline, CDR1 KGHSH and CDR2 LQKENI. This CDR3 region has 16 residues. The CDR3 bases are TGTGCCAGCTCACCATCCCCCGGGGGGGCAGGCTACGAGCAGTACTTC. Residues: CASSPSPGGAGYEQYF.

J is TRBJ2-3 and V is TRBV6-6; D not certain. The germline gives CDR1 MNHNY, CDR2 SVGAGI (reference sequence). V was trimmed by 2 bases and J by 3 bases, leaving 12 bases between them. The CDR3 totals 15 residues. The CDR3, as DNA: TGTGCCAGCAGTTACGTCTCCCTGGGGACAGATACGCAGTATTTT. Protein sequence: CASSYVSLGTDTQYF.

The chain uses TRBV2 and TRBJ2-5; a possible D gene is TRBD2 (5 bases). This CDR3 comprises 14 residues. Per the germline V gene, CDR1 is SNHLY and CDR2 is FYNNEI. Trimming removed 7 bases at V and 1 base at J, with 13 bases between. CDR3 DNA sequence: TGTGCCAGCAAGGAGGCACACAGCCAAGAGACCCAGTACTTC. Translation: CASKEAHSQETQYF.

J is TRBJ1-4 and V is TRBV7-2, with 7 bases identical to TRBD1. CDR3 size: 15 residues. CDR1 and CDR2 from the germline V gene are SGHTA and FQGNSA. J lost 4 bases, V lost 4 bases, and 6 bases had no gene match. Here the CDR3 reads CASSSTGHGNEKLFF. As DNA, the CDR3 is TGTGCCAGCAGCTCGACAGGGCACGGTAATGAAAAACTGTTTTTT.

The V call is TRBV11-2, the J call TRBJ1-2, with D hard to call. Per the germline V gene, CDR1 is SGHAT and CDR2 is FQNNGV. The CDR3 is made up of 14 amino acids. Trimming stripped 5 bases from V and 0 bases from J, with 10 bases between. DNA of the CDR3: TGTGCCAGCAGCAAGACGTTAGCTAACTATGGCTACACCTTC. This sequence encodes CASSKTLANYGYTF.

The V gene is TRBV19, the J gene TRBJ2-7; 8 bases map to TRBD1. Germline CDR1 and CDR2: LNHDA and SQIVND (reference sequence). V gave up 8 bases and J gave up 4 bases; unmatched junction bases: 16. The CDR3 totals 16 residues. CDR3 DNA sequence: TGTGCCAGTTCCGGACAGGGACGCAGAGAGGGTTACGAGCAGTACTTC. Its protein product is CASSGQGRREGYEQYF.

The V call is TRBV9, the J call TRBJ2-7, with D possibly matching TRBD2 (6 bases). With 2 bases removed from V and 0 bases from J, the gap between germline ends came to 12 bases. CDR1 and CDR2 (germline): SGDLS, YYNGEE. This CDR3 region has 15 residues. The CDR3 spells CASSVLAGSSYEQYF. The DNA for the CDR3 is TGTGCCAGCAGCGTTCTGGCGGGGAGCTCCTACGAGCAGTACTTC.

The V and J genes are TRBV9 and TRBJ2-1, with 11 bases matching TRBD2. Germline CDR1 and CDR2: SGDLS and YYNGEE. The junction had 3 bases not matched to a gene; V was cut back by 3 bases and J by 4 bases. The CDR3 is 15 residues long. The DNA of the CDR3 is TGTGCCAGCAGCGCGGGACTAGCGGTGTACAATGAGCAGTTCTTC. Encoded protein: CASSAGLAVYNEQFF.